The rows below give T cell receptor beta chains drawn from one sample of a study of PD-L1 blockade in urothelial cancer. Repertoires were generated with immunoSEQ multiplex PCR, while TCRdb's copy carries only in-frame clones and drops some. Counted here are some 45,000 clones, about 87% occurring once; the ten biggest clones make up around 3.9%. This sample comprised PBMCs, obtained around atezolizumab (anti-PD-L1) treatment. All receptors come from a man older than 75 with urothelial cancer. The CDR3 runs from the conserved cysteine through the conserved F or W. The D gene is left open where the match is weak. Rows may omit the clone size; those that give it use once, few, many or a size class.

TRBV6-5	NA	TRBJ2-7	NA	TGTGCCAGCAGTTCTCCCCTCTACGAGCAGTACTTC	CASSSPLYEQYF
TRBV2	TRBD1	TRBJ1-5	NA	TGTGCCAGCAGTGTGCAGCCAGGGGGCGGCAATCAGCCCCAGCATTTT	CASSVQPGGGNQPQHF
TRBV7-8	NA	TRBJ2-7	NA	TGTGCCAGCAGCTTAGCGGGGGGTTTCGAGCAGTACTTC	CASSLAGGFEQYF
TRBV6-5	NA	TRBJ1-1	NA	TGTGCGGTGTGGAGGACTGGGACTGAAGCTTTCTTT	CAVWRTGTEAFF
TRBV19	TRBD1	TRBJ2-7	NA	TGTGCCAGTGCTACCGGGACAGGGGCCTACGAGCAGTACTTC	CASATGTGAYEQYF
TRBV11-3	NA	TRBJ2-1	few	TGTGCCAGCAGCCAGCAGGGCGACAATGAGCAGTTCTTC	CASSQQGDNEQFF
TRBV7-2	TRBD1	TRBJ1-2	NA	TGTGCCAGCAGCCCCTGGGACAGGGTGGGCTACACCTTC	CASSPWDRVGYTF
TRBV6-1	TRBD1	TRBJ2-7	NA	TGTGCCAGCAGTGAATTTCCCGGGACAGGCTTTAACGAGCAGTACTTC	CASSEFPGTGFNEQYF
TRBV30	NA	TRBJ2-2	NA	TGTGCCTGGAGTGGTGTGCGGGCGTCAGCCGGGGAGCTGTTTTTT	CAWSGVRASAGELFF
TRBV10-2	TRBD1	TRBJ2-7	NA	TGCGCCAGCAGTCAACAGGGGGCGAGGAACGAGCAGTACTTC	CASSQQGARNEQYF
TRBV9	TRBD1	TRBJ2-7	NA	TGTGCCAGCAGCTCAAACGACAGGGGGGGCGAGCAGTACTTC	CASSSNDRGGEQYF
TRBV5-4	NA	TRBJ1-2	NA	TGTGCCAGCAGCTTCTCAGGGTTTAACTATGGCTACACCTTC	CASSFSGFNYGYTF
TRBV2	TRBD2	TRBJ2-3	NA	TGTGCCAGCAGGAGAGCGGGAGTATTCTCAACAGATACGCAGTATTTT	CASRRAGVFSTDTQYF
TRBV2	TRBD1	TRBJ1-5	once	TGTGCCAGCATGGGGACAGGGACCAATCAGCCCCAGCATTTT	CASMGTGTNQPQHF
TRBV7-9	TRBD2	TRBJ2-2	few	TGTGCGAGCGGAGCGGGAAAGACCGGGGAGCTGTTTTTT	CASGAGKTGELFF
TRBV4-2	NA	TRBJ2-7	few	TGTGCCAGCAGTTCCTTAGGGGATTCCACCTACGAGCAGTACTTC	CASSSLGDSTYEQYF
TRBV9	NA	TRBJ1-3	NA	TGTGCCAGCAGCCCCACGCCCCTAATCTCTGGAAACACCATATATTTT	CASSPTPLISGNTIYF
TRBV28	NA	TRBJ1-1	NA	TGTGCCAGCAAAACTAGGGGAGGCGAGGCTTTCTTT	CASKTRGGEAFF